The following is a TCR beta chain sequence with its context. The antigen is unknown. Nominally healthy donors were sampled, though unrecorded immune exposures were likely. These data originate in a study of cytomegalovirus exposure and HLA in healthy donors. Study-wide context: Among several hundred genotyped donors, about 80% fell in the Caucasian-associated ancestry cluster. Study results and limitations: Presence/absence analyses took donor sequencing depth as roughly uniform. In a later analysis, specific HLA alleles were associated with 15,000 to 20,000 TCR beta sequences at a 0.05 false discovery rate.

V shed 3 bases and J 2 bases; nucleotides not matched to a gene: 8. Germline lookup yields CDR1 SGHAT and CDR2 FQNNGV. This CDR3 comprises 16 residues. This PCR relied on a set of 60 Vbeta primers and 13 Jbeta primers. Clones were sequenced by immunoSEQ multiplex PCR, and TCRdb holds only the in-frame ones, with some missing. The sample includes 45,000 or so clones. Sequenced sample: PBMCs. This sequence was found in a male donor in good health and CMV-seronegative. The V gene is TRBV11-2, the J gene TRBJ2-7; 9 positions agree with TRBD1. CDR3 sequence reads: CASSLGQGIIPYEQYF. CDR3 bases: TGTGCCAGCAGCTTGGGACAGGGTATAATCCCCTACGAGCAGTACTTC.